This TCR beta chain was recovered during a study of tumor-infiltrating lymphocytes in primary liver carcinoma. Turning to the study itself: Patients of both sexes were 30 to 69 years old.

CDR3 size: 14 residues. The germline V gene has CDR1 SGHAT and CDR2 FQNNGV. TCR beta cDNA was reverse-transcribed from 450 to 500 ng of total RNA. The reaction used a constant-region primer and ProtoScript II reverse transcriptase. Libraries for TCR beta were built through three nested multiplex PCR rounds, which together made up a slightly modified ARM-PCR procedure. The first two PCR rounds used TRBV1-TRBV30 primers with a Cbeta primer, nine to eleven cycles each. TCRdb re-analysed the multiplex PCR reads in MiXCR, keeping a single row per CDR3 protein. Here the sample spans 40,000 to 55,000 distinct CDR3 sequences, less than 75% being singletons. Study-level results: All five tumor regions shared only about 7.5-24% of top clones.

The source material, about 18-33 mg of unsorted bulk tissue, was used to co-extract RNA and DNA. Worth noting for this clonotype: Its antigen is unidentified. At one of its ends the junction is not consistent with the germline gene, which may arise from a read error.

The origin of this receptor is a man between 35 and 55 years old with primary liver carcinoma and hepatitis B virus infection. The gene calls are TRBV11-2 and TRBJ2-7, with 7 nucleotides matching TRBD1. The sequencing input was liver tumor tissue from sampling region 5. Sample subset: tumor region T5, tumor centre. CDR3 in DNA: TGTGCCAGCGGCTTAACTGACAGGGCCTACGAGCAGTACTTC. It is translated as CASGLTDRAYEQYF.